These 30 T cell receptor beta chains were sequenced from one sample in a study of shared clonotypes between healthy human individuals. Some clones are missing from TCRdb's copy, which holds only in-frame ones; the method was immunoSEQ multiplex PCR. The table has over a million clones, around 98% seen once. The sequenced sample consisted of naive CD4+ T cells sorted from blood. Subset: CD45RA+ positively selected. These receptors were collected from a man aged 25-45 years in good health.

The chain recombines TRBV11-2 with TRBJ2-1; TRBD2 matches at 10 bases. The germline gives CDR1 SGHAT, CDR2 FQNNGV. This CDR3 region has 18 residues. Trimming removed 5 bases from V and 1 base from J; junction bases left unmatched: 11. The CDR3 DNA sequence: TGTGCCAGCAGCATTAAACTAGCGGGGCCGGGGTCCTACAATGAGCAGTTCTTC. It specifies CASSIKLAGPGSYNEQFF.

The chain employs TRBV27 and TRBJ2-1; 7 positions match TRBD2. The junction had 22 bases not matched to a gene; V was cut back by 5 bases and J by 9 bases. CDR1 and CDR2 (germline): MNHEY, SMNVEV (reference sequence). The CDR3 is 18 residues long. Written as DNA, the CDR3 is TGTGCCAGCAGTCCCCGAACTTCGATCGCGGGAGAGATCCGTGAGCAGTTCTTC. It encodes CASSPRTSIAGEIREQFF.

The chain carries TRBV19 and TRBJ1-4, with D perhaps TRBD1 (6 bases). The CDR3 extends over 13 amino acids. Trimming removed 7 bases from V and 8 bases from J, with 14 bases in between. Germline CDR1 LNHDA, CDR2 SQIVND (reference sequence). The DNA for the CDR3 is TGTGCCAGTAAAGTTGCAGGGGACGAAAAACTGTTTTTT. Protein sequence: CASKVAGDEKLFF.

The J gene is TRBJ2-7, the V gene TRBV7-9, with D possibly being TRBD2 (5 bases). Germline CDR1 and CDR2: SEHNR and FQNEAQ (reference sequence). The germline V and J ends were trimmed by 6 bases and 3 bases, with 12 bases remaining between them. This CDR3 spans 13 amino acids. CDR3 DNA sequence: TGTGCCAGCAGTCCTAGCAGGAGCTACGAGCAGTACTTC. Translation gives CASSPSRSYEQYF.

The V gene is TRBV10-2, the J gene TRBJ2-7; 10 nucleotides line up with TRBD1. The CDR3 has 15 residues. V shed 2 bases, J shed 4 bases, and the junction held 5 bases outside the gene matches. Germline V lookup: CDR1 WSHSY, CDR2 SAAADI. Written as DNA, the CDR3 is TGCGCCAGCAGTGAGACGGACAGGGGGTCTTACGAGCAGTACTTC. It codes for CASSETDRGSYEQYF.

V and J are TRBV28 and TRBJ2-2; 12 nucleotides agree with TRBD2. The CDR3 contains 17 residues. Germline CDR1 reads MDHEN; CDR2 reads SYDVKM. J gave up 4 bases and V 3 bases, and 6 bases lay outside the gene matches. The CDR3 DNA is TGTGCCAGCAGTTTTGGACTAGCGGGATGGGGCACCGGGGAGCTGTTTTTT. Translating it yields CASSFGLAGWGTGELFF.

The rearrangement links TRBV14 to TRBJ2-3; 8 positions agree with TRBD2. This CDR3 comprises 15 residues. The germline CDR1 and CDR2 sequences are SGHDN and FVKESK. J lost 0 bases, V lost 6 bases, and 5 bases had no gene match. In nucleotides, the CDR3 is TGTGCCAGCAGTCAGCGGGAGCGGAGCACAGATACGCAGTATTTT. It yields the protein CASSQRERSTDTQYF.

This sequence joins TRBV9 and TRBJ1-1; no reliable D call. Germline CDR1 is SGDLS and CDR2 is YYNGEE. V dropped 4 bases and J dropped 6 bases, with 13 bases sitting between them. This CDR3 region has 13 residues. The CDR3 region is CASSNPKVPEAFF. The DNA for the CDR3 is TGTGCCAGCAGCAACCCAAAGGTACCTGAAGCTTTCTTT.

The J gene is TRBJ2-4, the V gene TRBV9, with D perhaps matching TRBD2 (5 bases). The CDR3 runs to 15 residues. CDR1 and CDR2 (germline): SGDLS, YYNGEE. The V end lost 0 bases, the J end lost 9 bases, and 16 bases lay between the germline ends. The CDR3 nucleotides are TGTGCCAGCAGCGTAGGACACGGGGATGGAGGCATTCAGTACTTC. Protein sequence: CASSVGHGDGGIQYF.

Written as DNA, the CDR3 is TGTGCCAGCAGCCAATTTCAAGTTACCCAGGCGGAGCCCCAGCATTTT. The encoded protein is CASSQFQVTQAEPQHF. The J gene is TRBJ1-5, the V gene TRBV16; D gene uncertain. The V end was cut by 1 base, the J end by 8 bases, with 18 bases between. The germline gives CDR1 KGHSY, CDR2 FQNENV. The CDR3 extends over 16 amino acids.

This chain connects TRBV2 to TRBJ1-5; a weak D match, TRBD1 (6 bases). The CDR3 totals 16 residues. V lost 6 bases and J lost 7, with 22 bases in between. Germline V gene data show CDR1 as SNHLY and CDR2 as FYNNEI. In nucleotides, the CDR3 is TGTGCCAGCAGAGATCGTATTTCAGGGGCAGAGCAGCCCCAGCATTTT. This sequence encodes CASRDRISGAEQPQHF.

The chain combines TRBV29-1 with TRBJ2-3, with D possibly TRBD2 on 6 matching bases. CDR1 and CDR2 (germline): SQVTM, ANQGSEA. The CDR3 loop spans 13 amino acids. V was trimmed by 6 bases and J by 2 bases, leaving 12 bases between them. The CDR3 DNA is TGCAGCGTGGGCCTAGCGCTCACAGATACGCAGTATTTT. Translation: CSVGLALTDTQYF.

The chain employs TRBV10-3 and TRBJ1-1; 7 bases map to TRBD1. This CDR3 has 14 amino acids. CDR1 ENHRY and CDR2 SYGVKD come from the germline V gene. V trimming: 6 bases; J trimming: 0 bases; junction bases outside the gene matches: 4. CDR3 amino acids: CAIRQGSMNTEAFF. In nucleotides, the CDR3 is TGTGCCATCAGACAGGGGTCGATGAACACTGAAGCTTTCTTT.

The CDR3 bases are TGTGCCAGCAGTTTGATTATGAGTGCCGGGGAGCTGTTTTTT. Encoded protein: CASSLIMSAGELFF. The genes are TRBV6-5 and TRBJ2-2; D gene uncertain. CDR3 length equals 14 residues. V dropped 4 bases and J dropped 6 bases, with 12 bases sitting between them. Germline CDR1 is MNHEY and CDR2 is SVGAGI.

The J gene is TRBJ2-3, the V gene TRBV5-6; 9 bases agree with TRBD1. With 6 bases clipped from V and 3 bases from J, the junction kept 14 bases outside the gene matches. This CDR3 contains 17 residues. Germline CDR1 and CDR2: SGHDT and YYEEEE. CDR3 protein: CASKTTGGQGRTDTQYF. CDR3 nucleotides: TGTGCCAGCAAAACGACCGGGGGACAGGGAAGGACAGATACGCAGTATTTT.

The chain employs TRBV29-1 and TRBJ2-7; the D gene is possibly TRBD2 (6 bases). V lost 7 bases and J lost 0, with 10 bases in between. This CDR3 region has 12 residues. The germline gives CDR1 SQVTM, CDR2 ANQGSEA. The chain's CDR3 is CSARESSYEQYF. DNA of the CDR3: TGCAGCGCCCGGGAGAGCTCCTACGAGCAGTACTTC.

This chain uses TRBV21-1 with TRBJ2-3; the tabulated D call, TRBD2, remains unverified against the DNA. TRBV21-1 is labeled a pseudogene. The CDR3 covers 17 residues. For the CDR3, the DNA is TGTGCCAGCAGCAAAGCGCCAGAGCGGGAGGGCACAGATACGCAGTATTTT. It yields the protein CASSKAPEREGTDTQYF.

J is TRBJ1-4 and V is TRBV5-1; D not resolved. The CDR3 sequence is 14 residues long. Deletions cut 4 bases from V and 5 bases from J, with 12 bases between. Looked up from germline, CDR1 is SGHRS and CDR2 is YFSETQ. CDR3 amino acids: CASSLTIGNEKLFF. The CDR3, as DNA: TGCGCCAGCAGCCTCACCATTGGCAATGAAAAACTGTTTTTT.

CDR3 sequence: CASSMRGAGASNNQPQHF. In nucleotides, the CDR3 is TGTGCCAGTAGTATGAGGGGGGCAGGGGCGAGTAATAATCAGCCCCAGCATTTT. This chain links TRBV19 with TRBJ1-5; perhaps TRBD1 as D (6 bases). With 3 bases removed from V and 4 bases from J, the gap between germline ends came to 22 bases. The CDR3 contains 18 residues. The germline CDR1 and CDR2 sequences are LNHDA and SQIVND (reference sequence).

The J gene is TRBJ2-7, the V gene TRBV11-2; 9 positions match TRBD1. There are 15 residues in the CDR3. Trimming took 6 bases from V and 0 from J; bases not matched to a gene: 6. Per the germline V gene, CDR1 is SGHAT and CDR2 is FQNNGV. Here the CDR3 DNA reads TGTGCCAGCAGATCCAGACAGGGGGTCTCCTACGAGCAGTACTTC. Its protein product is CASRSRQGVSYEQYF.

This sequence joins TRBV27 and TRBJ2-1; 7 positions agree with TRBD2. The CDR3 spans 15 residues. The V and J ends lost 2 bases and 5 bases, in that order; junction bases with no gene match: 6. Germline-derived CDR1 and CDR2 are MNHEY and SMNVEV (reference sequence). The CDR3 sequence is CASSLAGRANNEQFF. In DNA form, the CDR3 reads TGTGCCAGCAGTTTAGCGGGGAGGGCTAACAATGAGCAGTTCTTC.

This chain uses TRBV6-5 with TRBJ1-5, with D perhaps matching TRBD1 (5 bases). This CDR3 is 16 amino acids long. Trimming pared 2 bases from V and 3 bases from J, leaving 14 bases between. Germline CDR1 reads MNHEY; CDR2 reads SVGAGI. DNA for the CDR3: TGTGCCAGCAGTTACGCCCGGAGGGGCGACAATCAGCCCCAGCATTTT. It translates to CASSYARRGDNQPQHF.

The chain is built from TRBV7-2 and TRBJ2-5; D unresolved. Trimming removed 5 bases from V and 5 bases from J, with 6 bases in between. The CDR3 covers 11 residues. The germline V gene has CDR1 SGHTA and CDR2 FQGNSA. The CDR3 loop is CASSQAETQYF. CDR3 coding DNA: TGTGCCAGCAGCCAAGCGGAGACCCAGTACTTC.

About this clone itself: At one end the junction does not follow the germline gene, possibly because of a read error. The chain is built from TRBV7-7 and TRBJ2-5; either TRBD1 or TRBD2 may supply D (5 bases each). The CDR3 sequence is 14 residues long. Germline V gives CDR1 SSHAT, CDR2 FNYEAQ (reference sequence). CDR3 residues: CASSSGTGTETQYF. The CDR3 DNA reads TGTGCTAGCAGCTCCGGGACGGGGACGGAGACCCAGTACTTC.

The V call is TRBV5-4, the J call TRBJ2-1, with D tentatively TRBD1 or TRBD2 (5 bases each). The CDR3 runs to 14 residues. Trimming removed 3 bases from V and 7 bases from J, with 14 bases in between. Germline-derived CDR1 and CDR2 are SGHNT and YYREEE (reference sequence). In DNA form, the CDR3 reads TGTGCCAGCAGCTCCGGGGCCCAACCGAATGAGCAGTTCTTC. It translates to CASSSGAQPNEQFF.

Points on this clone: Additional DNA sequences in this sample encode the identical CDR3. The V gene is TRBV7-2, the J gene TRBJ2-5, with unresolved D. CDR3 size: 13 residues. CDR1 is SGHTA and CDR2 is FQGNSA in the germline V gene. The V and J ends lost 5 bases and 5 bases respectively, with 12 bases between them. CDR3 DNA: TGTGCCAGCAGCCCCGTCGGTGGGGAGACCCAGTACTTC. Translated, it gives CASSPVGGETQYF. The entire variable domain, with the rest obtained from reference TRBV7-2 and TRBJ2-5, is as follows: GAGVSQSPSNKVTEKGKDVELRCDPISGHTALYWYRQSLGQGLEFLIYFQGNSAPDKSGLPSDRFSAERTGGSVSTLTIQRTQQEDSAVYLCASSPVGGETQYFGPGTRLLVL.

The chain joins TRBV4-1 to TRBJ2-3; the match to TRBD2 covers 9 bases. V gave up 3 bases and J gave up 4 bases; unmatched junction bases: 8. Germline V gene data show CDR1 as MGHRA and CDR2 as YSYEKL. The length of the CDR3 is 16 residues. Here the CDR3 reads CASSQGLALEADTQYF. Written as DNA, the CDR3 is TGCGCCAGCAGCCAGGGACTAGCCCTCGAGGCAGATACGCAGTATTTT.

The chain combines TRBV29-1 with TRBJ2-7; 10 bases are a match to TRBD2. Germline lookup yields CDR1 SQVTM and CDR2 ANQGSEA. V was clipped by 5 bases and J by 5 bases; unmatched bases: 3. The CDR3 contains 12 residues. In nucleotides, the CDR3 is TGCAGCGTTTCTAGCGGGAGCGACGAGCAGTACTTC. Protein product: CSVSSGSDEQYF.

This rearrangement joins TRBV19 to TRBJ2-7; 14 positions match TRBD2. Unmatched junction bases numbered 3, after V lost 3 bases and J lost 5 bases. Per germline, CDR1 LNHDA and CDR2 SQIVND (reference sequence). The length of the CDR3 is 15 residues. The CDR3 sequence is CASSMGLAGEDEQYF. As DNA, the CDR3 is TGTGCCAGTAGTATGGGACTAGCGGGAGAGGACGAGCAGTACTTC.

The CDR3 region has the DNA TGCAGCGTTGTGGGGCGGCTAAAACTCGAGCAGTACTTC. Its protein product is CSVVGRLKLEQYF. This rearrangement joins TRBV29-1 to TRBJ2-7; possible D gene TRBD1, 5 bases. Trimming pared 4 bases from V and 6 bases from J, leaving 16 bases between. This CDR3 is 13 amino acids long. CDR1 is SQVTM and CDR2 is ANQGSEA in the germline V gene.